What follows describes a single T cell receptor beta chain. The sample belongs to a study of blood T cell repertoires in COVID-19. Overall study context: There were acute and convalescent COVID-19 samples, and they came from the United States, Italy and Spain. T cells, B-cell-depleted T cells, or PBMCs supplied cDNA or gDNA.

Per the authors' pipeline: Estimates of nucleated cell counts were drawn from the amplification of reference gene primers. The protocol was immunoSEQ multiplex PCR, while the TCRdb copy is restricted to in-frame clones and leaves out a portion. The V and J calls and clone size were taken over from that table, and D and trimming were inferred from the DNA. This table has around 170,000 clones, approximately 80% appearing once. V lost 4 bases, J lost 2 bases, and 8 bases lay in between. Germline lookup yields CDR1 LNHDA and CDR2 SQIVND (reference sequence). CDR3 length: 13 residues. The V gene is TRBV19, the J gene TRBJ2-5; D is unresolved. Sequenced input: peripheral blood. The receptor's source is a woman in her sixties with acute or convalescent COVID-19. The CDR3 loop reads CASSTARQETQYF. CDR3 nucleotides: TGTGCCAGTAGTACGGCGAGGCAAGAGACCCAGTACTTC. The full variable domain, with the rest looked up from reference TRBV19 and TRBJ2-5, is DGGITQSPKYLFRKEGQNVTLSCEQNLNHDAMYWYRQDPGQGLRLIYYSQIVNDFQKGDIAEGYSVSREKKESFPLTVTSAQKNPTAFYLCASSTARQETQYFGPGTRLLVL.